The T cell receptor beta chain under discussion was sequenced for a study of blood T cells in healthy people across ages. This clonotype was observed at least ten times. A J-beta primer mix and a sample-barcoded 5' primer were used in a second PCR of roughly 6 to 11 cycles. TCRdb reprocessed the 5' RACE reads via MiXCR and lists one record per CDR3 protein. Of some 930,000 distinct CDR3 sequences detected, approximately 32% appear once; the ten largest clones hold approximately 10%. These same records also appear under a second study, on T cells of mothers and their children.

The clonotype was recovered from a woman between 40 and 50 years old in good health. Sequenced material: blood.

This CDR3 reads CASSLVAASTDTQYF. The CDR3 coding sequence is TGTGCCAGCAGCTTAGTGGCAGCCAGCACAGATACGCAGTATTTT. The chain combines TRBV11-2 with TRBJ2-3; D unresolved. V was cut by 1 base and J by 0 bases, with 8 bases left in between. This CDR3 contains 15 residues. Germline loops: CDR1 SGHAT, CDR2 FQNNGV.